Below, 27 T cell receptor beta chains from the same sample are listed, as sequenced in a study of T cell responses to AZD1222 COVID-19 vaccine. Data came from immunoSEQ multiplex PCR; TCRdb stores just in-frame clones and leaves some out. This repertoire shows 70,000 to 95,000 clones, 85% to 90% found once; its top ten account for roughly 2.8%. Sample: peripheral blood, taken on day 0 of MenACWY control vaccination. These receptors were taken from an adult in good health.

The V gene is TRBV5-1, the J gene TRBJ2-3, with 15 bases fitting TRBD2. Trimming at V came to 6 bases and at J to 2 bases, leaving 4 bases not matched to a gene. This CDR3 has 16 amino acids. The germline V gene has CDR1 SGHRS and CDR2 YFSETQ. The CDR3 coding sequence is TGCGCCAGCATGGGGACTAGCGGGGGGTCCACAGATACGCAGTATTTT. Translation: CASMGTSGGSTDTQYF.

This clone was seen just once. This chain uses TRBV6-1 with TRBJ2-2; D is undetermined. This CDR3 has 14 amino acids. Trimming took off 1 base at V and 5 bases at J, with 8 bases between the two ends. CDR1 is MNHNS, CDR2 SASEGT, per germline. The CDR3 sequence: CASSEEGVTGELFF. CDR3 DNA sequence: TGTGCCAGCAGTGAAGAGGGCGTGACCGGGGAGCTGTTTTTT.

The V gene is TRBV7-9, the J gene TRBJ1-2; no firm D call. CDR3 length: 15 residues. V was shortened by 1 base and J by 4 bases, with 13 bases between the two germline ends. Looked up from germline, CDR1 is SEHNR and CDR2 is FQNEAQ (reference sequence). The CDR3 loop is CASSLEASPVYGYTF. The CDR3, as DNA: TGTGCCAGCAGCTTAGAGGCATCCCCCGTCTATGGCTACACCTTC.

The chain uses TRBV7-2 and TRBJ1-1, with D unclear. Trimming stripped 1 base from V and 4 bases from J, with 13 bases between. Germline values: CDR1 SGHTA, CDR2 FQGNSA. This CDR3 region has 15 residues. CDR3 DNA sequence: TGTGCCAGCAGCTTAGTTCCGGGGTTGGGCACTGAAGCTTTCTTT. Translating it yields CASSLVPGLGTEAFF.

V gene TRBV6-1 combines with J gene TRBJ2-2; TRBD1 matches 7 bases. From germline, CDR1 is MNHNS and CDR2 SASEGT. This CDR3 has 16 amino acids. The V and J ends lost 4 bases and 5 bases, in that order; junction bases with no gene match: 10. CDR3 region: CASSGYWDSVTGELFF. CDR3 nucleotides: TGTGCCAGCAGTGGATACTGGGACAGTGTAACCGGGGAGCTGTTTTTT.

The genes are TRBV21-1 and TRBJ1-6; TRBD1 was called by the table and not checked on the DNA. TRBV21-1 is classified as a pseudogene. The CDR3 totals 16 residues. This CDR3 reads CASIPTGTGSNSPLHF. The CDR3 DNA reads TGTGCCAGCATCCCAACCGGGACAGGGAGTAATTCACCCCTCCACTTT.

The chain couples TRBV11-3 to TRBJ1-6; TRBD1 aligns across 7 bases. V was clipped by 5 bases and J by 6 bases; unmatched bases: 7. From germline, CDR1 is SGHNT and CDR2 YENEEA. This CDR3 region has 15 residues. The DNA of the CDR3 is TGTGCCAGCAGCCCCTCAGGGGGTAGTAATTCACCCCTCCACTTT. Translating gives CASSPSGGSNSPLHF.

This clone was found once. The chain combines TRBV19 with TRBJ1-2; D is perhaps TRBD1 (6 bases). V was pared by 9 bases and J by 4 bases, with 12 bases between. Per germline, CDR1 LNHDA and CDR2 SQIVND (reference sequence). This CDR3 is 12 amino acids long. The CDR3: CASSTGRYGYTF. CDR3 bases: TGTGCCAGCTCGACAGGCCGCTATGGCTACACCTTC.

The J gene is TRBJ1-2, the V gene TRBV2; no definite D call. In germline, CDR1 is SNHLY, CDR2 FYNNEI. This CDR3 is built from 15 residues. Trimming removed 6 bases from V and 1 base from J, with 15 bases in between. The CDR3 DNA reads TGTGCCAGCAGCGCTCCGGAGGCCTTTAACTATGGCTACACCTTC. It translates to CASSAPEAFNYGYTF.

The CDR3 coding sequence is TGTGCCAGCTCACCGGAAGGAGGGAAACAGACGGTCGACGAAGAGACCCAGTACTTC. Its protein product is CASSPEGGKQTVDEETQYF. The chain carries TRBV18 and TRBJ2-5; D is possibly TRBD2 (6 bases). The germline gives CDR1 KGHSH, CDR2 LQKENI. With 3 bases removed from V and 3 bases from J, the gap between germline ends came to 26 bases. The CDR3 spans 19 residues.

The J gene is TRBJ1-1, the V gene TRBV10-1; 8 bases align to TRBD1. The V gene end was trimmed by 6 bases and the J gene end by 1 base; junction bases not matched to a gene: 7. CDR1 and CDR2 from the germline V gene are WNHNN and SYGVQD (reference sequence). The CDR3 sequence is 15 residues long. Here the CDR3 reads CASSETGAGNTEAFF. The CDR3 DNA reads TGCGCCAGCAGCGAGACAGGGGCCGGGAACACTGAAGCTTTCTTT.

The CDR3 loop reads CASSGAAVYTEAFF. Written as DNA, the CDR3 is TGTGCCAGCAGCGGGGCAGCCGTTTACACTGAAGCTTTCTTT. The V gene is TRBV6-5, the J gene TRBJ1-1, with D possibly matching TRBD1 (5 bases). Between the trimmed V and J ends, which lost 6 bases and 3 bases, there was a span of 14 bases. The length of the CDR3 is 14 residues. CDR1 is MNHEY and CDR2 is SVGAGI in the germline V gene.

The chain joins TRBV4-1 to TRBJ2-1, with 7 nucleotides matching TRBD1. Looked up from germline, CDR1 is MGHRA and CDR2 is YSYEKL. After removal of 3 bases from V and 2 bases from J, the junction contained 4 bases not matched to a gene. The CDR3 sequence is 15 residues long. In DNA form, the CDR3 reads TGCGCCAGCAGCCACGCGACAGGGACCTACAATGAGCAGTTCTTC. Its translation is CASSHATGTYNEQFF.

V is TRBV28 and J is TRBJ2-3; 9 bases align to TRBD2. V gave up 3 bases and J gave up 6 bases; unmatched junction bases: 4. Germline values: CDR1 MDHEN, CDR2 SYDVKM. This CDR3 has 14 residues. CDR3 nucleotide sequence: TGTGCCAGCAGTTTTGCGGGGGGGCCGGATACGCAGTATTTT. Amino acids: CASSFAGGPDTQYF.

The gene calls are TRBV7-2 and TRBJ1-1, with TRBD1 matching 7 bases. The length of the CDR3 is 14 residues. Germline loops: CDR1 SGHTA, CDR2 FQGNSA. After removal of 1 base from V and 8 bases from J, the junction contained 7 bases not matched to a gene. This CDR3 reads CASSLGGGQSEAFF. CDR3 nucleotides: TGTGCCAGCAGCTTAGGCGGGGGACAGAGCGAAGCTTTCTTT.

V gene TRBV6-5 combines with J gene TRBJ1-6; D is perhaps TRBD1 (5 bases). Germline assignment: CDR1 MNHEY and CDR2 SVGAGI. Trimming stripped 2 bases from V and 9 bases from J, with 17 bases between. This CDR3 has 16 amino acids. In DNA, the CDR3 is TGTGCCAGCAGTTACAGAGGTCCAGGGATGGGTTCACCCCTCCACTTT. Protein product: CASSYRGPGMGSPLHF.

The CDR3 loop is CASSQVSMIPAAFF. CDR3 coding DNA: TGCGCCAGCAGCCAAGTAAGTATGATTCCGGCAGCTTTCTTT. The chain links TRBV4-1 to TRBJ1-1; D remains unclear. Deletions cut 1 base from V and 10 bases from J, with 16 bases between. The CDR3 has 14 amino acids. Germline V gene sequence: CDR1 MGHRA, CDR2 YSYEKL.

The J gene is TRBJ1-3, the V gene TRBV7-2; tentatively, D is TRBD1 (5 bases). The CDR3 extends over 17 amino acids. The V gene's germline CDR1 is SGHTA and CDR2 FQGNSA. The V and J ends lost 5 bases and 1 base respectively, with 18 bases between them. The CDR3: CASSPHALTASGNTIYF. CDR3 in DNA: TGTGCCAGCAGCCCACACGCTTTGACAGCTTCTGGAAACACCATATATTTT.

The chain employs TRBV5-1 and TRBJ1-2; D is possibly TRBD1 (6 bases). Germline CDR1 reads SGHRS; CDR2 reads YFSETQ. The V end lost 7 bases, the J end lost 1 base, and 17 bases lay between the germline ends. The CDR3 contains 15 residues. Here the CDR3 DNA reads TGCGCCAGCGCGAACCCCGACAGGTTTAACTATGGCTACACCTTC. The encoded protein is CASANPDRFNYGYTF.

The chain uses TRBV19 and TRBJ1-5, with TRBD1 matching 7 bases. Germline V gene lookup returns CDR1 LNHDA and CDR2 SQIVND (reference sequence). This CDR3 contains 15 residues. Trimming took 9 bases from V and 3 from J; bases not matched to a gene: 11. This chain's CDR3 is CASNDRVLNNQPQHF. The CDR3 DNA follows: TGTGCCAGCAACGACAGGGTCCTTAACAATCAGCCCCAGCATTTT.

The rearrangement joins TRBV10-3 to TRBJ2-1, with TRBD2 matching 8 bases. The CDR3 sequence is 16 residues long. Germline trimming cut 7 bases from V and 6 bases from J; bases unmatched to any gene: 14. The germline gives CDR1 ENHRY, CDR2 SYGVKD. The CDR3 spells CAINNQAGLEANEQFF. CDR3 in DNA: TGTGCCATCAACAATCAGGCGGGACTAGAAGCCAATGAGCAGTTCTTC.

The chain links TRBV5-1 to TRBJ2-2; D ambiguous. Germline V gene sequence: CDR1 SGHRS, CDR2 YFSETQ. V lost 4 bases, J lost 7 bases, and 26 bases lay in between. This CDR3 has 18 amino acids. For the CDR3, the DNA is TGCGCCAGCAGCCCCATGGGCGCGCAAGGCGACCACCACGGGGAGCTGTTTTTT. The encoded protein is CASSPMGAQGDHHGELFF.

The rearrangement links TRBV11-3 to TRBJ2-7; D remains unclear. Trimming removed 4 bases from V and 2 bases from J, with 9 bases in between. Germline CDR1 reads SGHNT; CDR2 reads YENEEA. The CDR3 runs to 13 residues. The CDR3 reads CASSSGPTYEQYF. For the CDR3, the DNA is TGTGCCAGCAGCTCAGGACCTACCTACGAGCAGTACTTC.

The CDR3, as DNA: TGTGCCAGCAGCATAGATGGGGTAGAGGATAAAAAACTGTTTTTT. Translation gives CASSIDGVEDKKLFF. The chain couples TRBV28 to TRBJ1-4; D not resolved. CDR1 and CDR2 (germline): MDHEN, SYDVKM. The V end lost 6 bases, the J end lost 9 bases, and 20 bases lay between the germline ends. The CDR3 loop spans 15 amino acids.

The chain is built from TRBV5-1 and TRBJ2-3; possible D gene TRBD1, 5 bases. The CDR3 sequence is 13 residues long. Germline CDR1 is SGHRS and CDR2 is YFSETQ. Trimming cost V 1 base and J 3 bases, with 6 bases left between them. The CDR3 reads CASSLQGTDTQYF. The CDR3 coding sequence is TGCGCCAGCAGCTTGCAGGGAACAGATACGCAGTATTTT.

This clone showed up just once. This chain connects TRBV30 to TRBJ2-1, with 7 bases fitting TRBD2. CDR3 length equals 14 residues. Trimming cost V 4 bases and J 7 bases; bases outside gene matches: 10. Germline lookup yields CDR1 GTSNPN and CDR2 SVGIG (reference sequence). This chain's CDR3 is CAWNVGGFRNEQFF. The DNA for the CDR3 is TGTGCCTGGAATGTGGGGGGGTTCAGGAATGAGCAGTTCTTC.

The chain carries TRBV5-6 and TRBJ1-1; D unresolved. The germline V gene has CDR1 SGHDT and CDR2 YYEEEE. The CDR3 length is 12 residues. Between the trimmed V and J ends, which lost 4 bases and 8 bases, there was a span of 12 bases. The chain's CDR3 is CASSPRGLEAFF. The CDR3 bases are TGTGCCAGCAGCCCTAGAGGGCTAGAAGCTTTCTTT.